This T cell receptor beta chain was sequenced in a study of T cells after yellow fever vaccination. In TCRdb, the 5' RACE reads were re-called with MiXCR into one record per CDR3 protein. The table lists 45,000 to 65,000 distinct CDR3 sequences, 6.5% to 8.5% of them singletons. This clonotype has ten or more counts. This CDR3 contains 13 residues. V lost 5 bases and J 6 bases, leaving 14 bases between the germline ends. Germline V lookup: CDR1 SGHDT, CDR2 YYEEEE. This clonotype originated in a man aged 18 to 30 who received the YFV17D yellow fever vaccine. The source material was CD8+ T cells not binding an NS4B(214-222) dextramer, sorted from PBMCs, sampled about 49 days after the first yellow fever vaccination. The chain employs TRBV5-6 and TRBJ1-1; unclear D gene. CDR3 sequence reads: CASRSVGAAEAFF. In nucleotides, the CDR3 is TGTGCCAGCAGGAGTGTAGGCGCGGCTGAAGCTTTCTTT.